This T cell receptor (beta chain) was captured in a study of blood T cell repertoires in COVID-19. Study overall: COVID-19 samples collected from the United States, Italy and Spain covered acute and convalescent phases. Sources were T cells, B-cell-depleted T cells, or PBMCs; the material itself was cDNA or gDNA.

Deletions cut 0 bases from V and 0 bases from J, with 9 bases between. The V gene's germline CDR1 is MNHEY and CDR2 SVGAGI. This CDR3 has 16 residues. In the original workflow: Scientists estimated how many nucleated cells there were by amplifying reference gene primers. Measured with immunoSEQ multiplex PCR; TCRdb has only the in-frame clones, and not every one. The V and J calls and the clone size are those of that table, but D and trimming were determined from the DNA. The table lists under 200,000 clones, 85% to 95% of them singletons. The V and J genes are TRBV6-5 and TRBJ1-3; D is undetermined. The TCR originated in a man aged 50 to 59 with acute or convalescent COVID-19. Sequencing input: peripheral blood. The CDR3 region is CASSYSKAISGNTIYF. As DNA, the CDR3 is TGTGCCAGCAGTTACTCGAAAGCCATCTCTGGAAACACCATATATTTT.